A selection of T cell receptor beta chains follows, all from one sample in a study of beta chain features in type 1 diabetes. The data were produced by immunoSEQ multiplex PCR, yet TCRdb's version contains in-frame clones alone and is incomplete. The sample records roughly 400,000 clones, roughly 16% being singletons. Specimen: naive CD4+ T cells from blood. The receptor set was obtained from a woman aged 18-30 years in good health. CDR3s include the opening cysteine and the closing phenylalanine or tryptophan. The D gene is left open where the match is weak. Not all rows give a size; the values are once, few, many and, for expanded clones, a class.

j_call: TRBJ2-5; clone_size: few; v_call: TRBV28; d_call: NA; cdr3_aa: CASTPSARETQYF; cdr3_nt: TGTGCCAGCACGCCCTCCGCGAGGGAGACCCAGTACTTC
j_call: TRBJ2-7; clone_size: NA; v_call: TRBV7-2; d_call: TRBD1; cdr3_aa: CASSPRQGGRAEQYF; cdr3_nt: TGTGCCAGCAGCCCGAGACAGGGGGGGCGCGCCGAGCAGTACTTC
j_call: TRBJ2-7; clone_size: few; v_call: TRBV2; d_call: TRBD1; cdr3_aa: CASGTTGTEQYF; cdr3_nt: TGTGCCAGCGGAACGACAGGGACCGAGCAGTACTTC
j_call: TRBJ1-2; clone_size: few; v_call: TRBV18; d_call: TRBD1; cdr3_aa: CASSPQHGQGSIHGYTF; cdr3_nt: TGTGCCAGCTCACCGCAACATGGACAGGGGTCAATCCATGGCTACACCTTC
j_call: TRBJ2-1; clone_size: few; v_call: TRBV30; d_call: NA; cdr3_aa: CAWSEGESSYNEQFF; cdr3_nt: TGTGCCTGGAGTGAGGGGGAGAGCTCCTACAATGAGCAGTTCTTC
j_call: TRBJ2-5; clone_size: NA; v_call: TRBV7-2; d_call: NA; cdr3_aa: CASSLRYETQYF; cdr3_nt: TGTGCCAGCAGCTTACGCTATGAGACCCAGTACTTC
j_call: TRBJ2-7; clone_size: few; v_call: TRBV30; d_call: NA; cdr3_aa: CAWSEQEYYEQYF; cdr3_nt: TGTGCCTGGAGTGAACAGGAATATTACGAGCAGTACTTC
j_call: TRBJ2-3; clone_size: few; v_call: TRBV6-1; d_call: TRBD2; cdr3_aa: CASSRLRGRTDTQYF; cdr3_nt: TGTGCCAGCAGTCGGTTGCGGGGGAGAACAGATACGCAGTATTTT
j_call: TRBJ2-3; clone_size: few; v_call: TRBV6-5; d_call: TRBD2; cdr3_aa: CASILRGGSDTQYF; cdr3_nt: TGTGCCAGCATCCTACGGGGAGGGTCAGATACGCAGTATTTT
j_call: TRBJ2-6; clone_size: few; v_call: TRBV4-1; d_call: NA; cdr3_aa: CASSLSTTGSGANVLTF; cdr3_nt: TGCGCCAGCAGCCTCTCAACCACAGGATCTGGGGCCAACGTCCTGACTTTC
j_call: TRBJ2-1; clone_size: NA; v_call: TRBV19; d_call: TRBD2; cdr3_aa: CASSILAGVSNEQFF; cdr3_nt: TGTGCCAGTAGTATACTAGCGGGAGTTAGTAATGAGCAGTTCTTC
j_call: TRBJ2-5; clone_size: NA; v_call: TRBV6-6; d_call: NA; cdr3_aa: CASSARGETQYF; cdr3_nt: TGTGCCAGCAGTGCTAGAGGGGAGACCCAGTACTTC
j_call: TRBJ2-7; clone_size: NA; v_call: TRBV6-5; d_call: TRBD1; cdr3_aa: CASSYSRDRGYEQYF; cdr3_nt: TGTGCCAGCAGTTACTCGAGGGACAGGGGCTACGAGCAGTACTTC
j_call: TRBJ2-7; clone_size: few; v_call: TRBV7-9; d_call: NA; cdr3_aa: CASSLSGLPGEQYF; cdr3_nt: TGTGCCAGCAGCTTATCGGGACTCCCGGGCGAGCAGTACTTC
j_call: TRBJ2-5; clone_size: NA; v_call: TRBV11-2; d_call: TRBD2; cdr3_aa: CASSLTSGGIETQYF; cdr3_nt: TGTGCCAGCAGCCTGACTAGCGGAGGGATAGAGACCCAGTACTTC
j_call: TRBJ2-1; clone_size: few; v_call: TRBV5-6; d_call: NA; cdr3_aa: CASSLEGRWEQFF; cdr3_nt: TGTGCCAGCAGCTTGGAGGGGCGGTGGGAGCAGTTCTTC
j_call: TRBJ1-5; clone_size: few; v_call: TRBV19; d_call: TRBD1; cdr3_aa: CASSPQSTGSSNQPQHF; cdr3_nt: TGTGCCAGTAGTCCCCAGTCGACAGGGAGTAGCAATCAGCCCCAGCATTTT
j_call: TRBJ1-5; clone_size: once; v_call: TRBV25-1; d_call: NA; cdr3_aa: CASSGSGYQPQHF; cdr3_nt: TGTGCCAGCAGTGGTTCGGGTTACCAGCCCCAGCATTTT
j_call: TRBJ2-7; clone_size: NA; v_call: TRBV7-2; d_call: TRBD2; cdr3_aa: CASSLALAGGRGRYEQYF; cdr3_nt: TGTGCCAGCAGCTTAGCGCTAGCGGGAGGCCGCGGCCGTTACGAGCAGTACTTC
j_call: TRBJ1-2; clone_size: NA; v_call: TRBV5-4; d_call: TRBD1; cdr3_aa: CASSSGTAYGYTF; cdr3_nt: TGTGCCAGCAGCTCGGGGACAGCCTATGGCTACACCTTC
j_call: TRBJ2-1; clone_size: few; v_call: TRBV18; d_call: NA; cdr3_aa: CASSPGYGNNEQFF; cdr3_nt: TGTGCCAGCTCCCCGGGATACGGGAACAATGAGCAGTTCTTC
j_call: TRBJ1-2; clone_size: few; v_call: TRBV18; d_call: NA; cdr3_aa: CASSEGAGQNYGYTF; cdr3_nt: TGTGCCAGCTCAGAAGGAGCAGGGCAAAACTATGGCTACACCTTC
j_call: TRBJ2-7; clone_size: few; v_call: TRBV2; d_call: NA; cdr3_aa: CASREDSYEQYF; cdr3_nt: TGTGCCAGCAGAGAGGACAGCTACGAGCAGTACTTC
j_call: TRBJ1-2; clone_size: few; v_call: TRBV30; d_call: NA; cdr3_aa: CAWDLTGVNGYTF; cdr3_nt: TGTGCCTGGGACCTGACAGGAGTCAATGGCTACACCTTC
j_call: TRBJ2-5; clone_size: few; v_call: TRBV11-2; d_call: NA; cdr3_aa: CASSPTAYQETQYF; cdr3_nt: TGTGCCAGCAGCCCGACAGCGTACCAAGAGACCCAGTACTTC
j_call: TRBJ2-5; clone_size: few; v_call: TRBV23-1; d_call: NA; cdr3_aa: CASSHQSETQYF; cdr3_nt: TGCGCCAGCAGTCACCAGTCAGAGACCCAGTACTTC
j_call: TRBJ2-3; clone_size: few; v_call: TRBV7-2; d_call: TRBD2; cdr3_aa: CASSLAGGRVTDTQYF; cdr3_nt: TGTGCCAGCAGCTTAGCTGGCGGGAGGGTCACAGATACGCAGTATTTT
j_call: TRBJ2-7; clone_size: NA; v_call: TRBV19; d_call: TRBD2; cdr3_aa: CASSTSGYEQYF; cdr3_nt: TGTGCCAGTAGTACTAGCGGCTACGAGCAGTACTTC
j_call: TRBJ1-1; clone_size: few; v_call: TRBV5-4; d_call: NA; cdr3_aa: CASSPGGVNTEAFF; cdr3_nt: TGTGCCAGCAGTCCCGGCGGGGTGAACACTGAAGCTTTCTTT
j_call: TRBJ2-5; clone_size: few; v_call: TRBV28; d_call: NA; cdr3_aa: CASSSGGSYQETQYF; cdr3_nt: TGTGCCAGCAGTTCTGGGGGCTCGTACCAAGAGACCCAGTACTTC
j_call: TRBJ2-4; clone_size: few; v_call: TRBV18; d_call: TRBD2; cdr3_aa: CASSRLAELAKNIQYF; cdr3_nt: TGTGCCAGCTCGAGACTAGCGGAGCTAGCCAAAAACATTCAGTACTTC
j_call: TRBJ1-1; clone_size: NA; v_call: TRBV7-2; d_call: NA; cdr3_aa: CASSLAGNTEAFF; cdr3_nt: TGTGCCAGCAGCTTAGCCGGGAACACTGAAGCTTTCTTT
j_call: TRBJ1-2; clone_size: NA; v_call: TRBV12-2; d_call: NA; cdr3_aa: CASRPRANYGYTF; cdr3_nt: TGTGCAAGTCGCCCGCGGGCTAACTATGGCTACACCTTC
j_call: TRBJ1-5; clone_size: NA; v_call: TRBV28; d_call: NA; cdr3_aa: CASSSPGGSDQPQHF; cdr3_nt: TGTGCCAGCAGTTCCCCGGGAGGGTCGGATCAGCCCCAGCATTTT
j_call: TRBJ1-4; clone_size: few; v_call: TRBV29-1; d_call: NA; cdr3_aa: CSVGNRLINEKLFF; cdr3_nt: TGCAGCGTTGGTAATCGGTTAATCAATGAAAAACTGTTTTTT
j_call: TRBJ2-6; clone_size: NA; v_call: TRBV30; d_call: TRBD1; cdr3_aa: CAWSQGASGANVLTF; cdr3_nt: TGTGCCTGGAGCCAGGGGGCTTCTGGGGCCAACGTCCTGACTTTC
j_call: TRBJ2-1; clone_size: NA; v_call: TRBV4-1; d_call: TRBD2; cdr3_aa: CASSQDLGTSHKDEQFF; cdr3_nt: TGCGCCAGCAGCCAAGATCTTGGGACTAGTCATAAGGATGAGCAGTTCTTC
j_call: TRBJ2-7; clone_size: NA; v_call: TRBV4-3; d_call: TRBD2; cdr3_aa: CASSQEASGPVSYEQYF; cdr3_nt: TGCGCCAGCAGCCAAGAGGCTAGCGGGCCCGTCTCCTACGAGCAGTACTTC
j_call: TRBJ2-4; clone_size: few; v_call: TRBV27; d_call: TRBD1; cdr3_aa: CASSRQGQNIQYF; cdr3_nt: TGTGCCAGCAGTCGACAGGGGCAAAACATTCAGTACTTC
j_call: TRBJ1-1; clone_size: NA; v_call: TRBV25-1; d_call: NA; cdr3_aa: CASSEPWGDEAFF; cdr3_nt: TGTGCCAGCAGTGAACCGTGGGGGGATGAAGCTTTCTTT
j_call: TRBJ2-1; clone_size: NA; v_call: TRBV9; d_call: NA; cdr3_aa: CASSVEISREQFF; cdr3_nt: TGTGCCAGCAGCGTAGAGATCAGCAGGGAGCAGTTCTTC
j_call: TRBJ2-3; clone_size: NA; v_call: TRBV5-1; d_call: TRBD2; cdr3_aa: CASSLFLAGGTDTQYF; cdr3_nt: TGCGCCAGCAGCTTGTTCCTAGCGGGAGGCACAGATACGCAGTATTTT
j_call: TRBJ2-4; clone_size: few; v_call: TRBV2; d_call: TRBD1; cdr3_aa: CASRVGQGGIIQYF; cdr3_nt: TGTGCCAGCAGGGTAGGACAGGGGGGTATCATTCAGTACTTC
j_call: TRBJ1-5; clone_size: NA; v_call: TRBV5-1; d_call: NA; cdr3_aa: CASSLCQGPFGSNQPQHF; cdr3_nt: TGCGCCAGCAGCTTGTGTCAGGGGCCCTTTGGTAGCAATCAGCCCCAGCATTTT
j_call: TRBJ2-2; clone_size: NA; v_call: TRBV5-4; d_call: NA; cdr3_aa: CASSLVERAGELFF; cdr3_nt: TGTGCCAGCAGCCTAGTCGAACGAGCAGGGGAGCTGTTTTTT
j_call: TRBJ1-1; clone_size: few; v_call: TRBV7-9; d_call: TRBD1; cdr3_aa: CASSSDRGNTEAFF; cdr3_nt: TGTGCCAGCAGCTCCGACAGGGGGAACACTGAAGCTTTCTTT
j_call: TRBJ2-3; clone_size: NA; v_call: TRBV5-1; d_call: NA; cdr3_aa: CASSLEGGTSTDTQYF; cdr3_nt: TGCGCCAGCAGCTTGGAAGGGGGTACTAGCACAGATACGCAGTATTTT
j_call: TRBJ1-4; clone_size: NA; v_call: TRBV18; d_call: NA; cdr3_aa: CASSPRQTNEKLFF; cdr3_nt: TGTGCCAGCTCACCGCGGCAGACTAATGAAAAACTGTTTTTT
j_call: TRBJ2-7; clone_size: few; v_call: TRBV20-1; d_call: NA; cdr3_aa: CSAGPYEQYF; cdr3_nt: TGCAGTGCTGGGCCCTACGAGCAGTACTTC
j_call: TRBJ2-7; clone_size: NA; v_call: TRBV7-9; d_call: NA; cdr3_aa: CASGGRGGVSYEQYF; cdr3_nt: TGTGCCAGCGGCGGGCGTGGCGGGGTCTCCTACGAGCAGTACTTC
j_call: TRBJ2-5; clone_size: NA; v_call: TRBV23-1; d_call: NA; cdr3_aa: CASSLEGRPYQETQYF; cdr3_nt: TGCGCCAGCAGTTTGGAGGGGCGTCCGTACCAAGAGACCCAGTACTTC
j_call: TRBJ1-5; clone_size: NA; v_call: TRBV29-1; d_call: NA; cdr3_aa: CSVETGSENQPQHF; cdr3_nt: TGCAGCGTTGAAACGGGTTCCGAGAATCAGCCCCAGCATTTT
j_call: TRBJ2-7; clone_size: few; v_call: TRBV4-2; d_call: NA; cdr3_aa: CASSRRLAPGYEQYF; cdr3_nt: TGTGCCAGCAGCCGCCGGCTAGCGCCTGGCTACGAGCAGTACTTC